Detailed here is one TCR beta chain. The antigen remains undetermined. Clones were read by immunoSEQ multiplex PCR, and TCRdb kept only the in-frame ones, dropping some. In the table there are 78,000 or so clones, more than 85% of which are singletons. This sample is drawn from a study of OX40 agonist ivuxolimab in advanced cancers. Overall study: Partial responses occurred in three patients (one hepatocellular carcinoma, two cutaneous melanoma).

V was cut by 6 bases and J by 0 bases, with 9 bases left in between. The CDR3 totals 13 residues. CDR1 and CDR2 (germline): SGHVS, FNYEAQ. Study-level points and caveats: The study found among the lowest clonal expansion in partial responders at 0.1-3.0 mg/kg.

The clonotype comes from an adult with an advanced solid tumor such as melanoma, head and neck, liver or kidney cancer. The sequencing here drew on CD4+ or CD8+ T cells sorted from blood, taken in a trial of the OX40 agonist ivuxolimab. The V and J genes are TRBV7-6 and TRBJ2-7; no definite D call. CDR3 in DNA: TGTGCCAGCAGTCTTTCGGGCTCCTACGAGCAGTACTTC. Its translation: CASSLSGSYEQYF.